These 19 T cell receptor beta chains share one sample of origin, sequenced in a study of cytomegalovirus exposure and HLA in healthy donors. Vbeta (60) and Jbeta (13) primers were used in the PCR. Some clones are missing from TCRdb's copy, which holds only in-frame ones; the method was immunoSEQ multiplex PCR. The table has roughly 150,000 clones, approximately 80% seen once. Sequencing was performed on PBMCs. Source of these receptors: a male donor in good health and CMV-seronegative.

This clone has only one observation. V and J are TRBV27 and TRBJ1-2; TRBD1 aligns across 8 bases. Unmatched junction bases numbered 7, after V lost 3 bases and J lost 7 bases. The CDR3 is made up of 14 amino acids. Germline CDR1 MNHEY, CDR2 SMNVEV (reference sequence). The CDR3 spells CASSFYPGGGGYTF. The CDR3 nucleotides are TGTGCCAGCAGTTTTTACCCAGGGGGCGGTGGCTACACCTTC.

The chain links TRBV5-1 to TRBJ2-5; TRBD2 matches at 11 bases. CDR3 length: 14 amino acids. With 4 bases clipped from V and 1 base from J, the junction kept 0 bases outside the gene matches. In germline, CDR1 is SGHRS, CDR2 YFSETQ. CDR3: CASSTSGGQETQYF. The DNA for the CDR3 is TGCGCCAGCAGCACTAGCGGGGGCCAAGAGACCCAGTACTTC.

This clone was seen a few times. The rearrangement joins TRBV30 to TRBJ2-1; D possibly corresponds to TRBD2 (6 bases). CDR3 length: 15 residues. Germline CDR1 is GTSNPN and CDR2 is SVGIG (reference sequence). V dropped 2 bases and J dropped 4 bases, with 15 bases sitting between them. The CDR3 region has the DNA TGTGCCTGGAGTTCCCAGGCGGGGCGGTACAATGAGCAGTTCTTC. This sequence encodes CAWSSQAGRYNEQFF.

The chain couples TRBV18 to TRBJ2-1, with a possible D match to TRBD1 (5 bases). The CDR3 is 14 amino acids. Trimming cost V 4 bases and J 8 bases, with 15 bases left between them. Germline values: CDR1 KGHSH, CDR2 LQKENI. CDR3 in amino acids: CASSLSDTYDEQFF. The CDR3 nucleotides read TGTGCCAGCTCACTATCGGACACGTACGATGAGCAGTTCTTC.

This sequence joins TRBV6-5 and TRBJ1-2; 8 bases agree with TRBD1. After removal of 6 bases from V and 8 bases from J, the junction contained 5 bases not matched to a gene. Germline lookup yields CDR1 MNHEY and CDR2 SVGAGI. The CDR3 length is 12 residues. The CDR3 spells CASRQGQGGYTF. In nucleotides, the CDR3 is TGTGCCAGCAGGCAAGGACAGGGAGGCTACACCTTC.

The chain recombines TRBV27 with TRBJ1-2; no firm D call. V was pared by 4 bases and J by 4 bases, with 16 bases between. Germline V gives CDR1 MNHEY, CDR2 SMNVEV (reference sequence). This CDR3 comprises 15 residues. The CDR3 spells CASSSPLSGRYGYTF. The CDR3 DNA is TGTGCCAGCAGTTCTCCCCTAAGCGGGCGCTATGGCTACACCTTC.

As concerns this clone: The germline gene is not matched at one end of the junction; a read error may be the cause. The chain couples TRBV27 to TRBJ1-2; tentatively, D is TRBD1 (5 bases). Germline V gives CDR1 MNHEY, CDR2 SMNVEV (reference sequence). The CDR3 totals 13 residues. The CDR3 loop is CASSFQGPYGYPF. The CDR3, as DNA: TGTGCCAGCAGTTTCCAGGGCCCTTATGGCTACCCCTTC.

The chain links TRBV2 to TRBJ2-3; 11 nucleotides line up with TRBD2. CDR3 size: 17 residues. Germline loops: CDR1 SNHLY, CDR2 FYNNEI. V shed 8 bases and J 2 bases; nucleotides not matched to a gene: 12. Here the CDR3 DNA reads TGTGCCAGCCCTCGGTTTGGTAGCGGGGGGGACACAGATACGCAGTATTTT. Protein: CASPRFGSGGDTDTQYF.

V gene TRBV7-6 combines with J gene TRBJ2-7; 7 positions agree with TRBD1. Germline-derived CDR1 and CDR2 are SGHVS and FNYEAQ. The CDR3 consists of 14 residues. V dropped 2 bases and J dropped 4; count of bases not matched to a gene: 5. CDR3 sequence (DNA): TGTGCCAGCAGCTTAACATACAGGGGATACGAGCAGTACTTC. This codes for CASSLTYRGYEQYF.

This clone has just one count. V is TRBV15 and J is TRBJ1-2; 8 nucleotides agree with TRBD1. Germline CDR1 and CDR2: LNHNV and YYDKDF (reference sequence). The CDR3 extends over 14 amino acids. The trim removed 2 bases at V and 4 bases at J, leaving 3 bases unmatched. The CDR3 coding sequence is TGTGCCACCAGCAGAAACAGGGGGGGCTATGGCTACACCTTC. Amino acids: CATSRNRGGYGYTF.

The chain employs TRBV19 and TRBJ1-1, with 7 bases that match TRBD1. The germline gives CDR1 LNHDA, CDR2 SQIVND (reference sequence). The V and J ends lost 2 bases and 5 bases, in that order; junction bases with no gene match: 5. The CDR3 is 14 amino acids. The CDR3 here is CASSITGAGTEAFF. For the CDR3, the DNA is TGTGCCAGTAGTATAACAGGGGCCGGAACTGAAGCTTTCTTT.

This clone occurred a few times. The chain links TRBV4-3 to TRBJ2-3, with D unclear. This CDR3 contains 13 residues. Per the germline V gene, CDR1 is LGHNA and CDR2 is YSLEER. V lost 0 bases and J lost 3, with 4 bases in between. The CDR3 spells CASSQESTDTQYF. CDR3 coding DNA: TGCGCCAGCAGCCAAGAATCGACAGATACGCAGTATTTT.

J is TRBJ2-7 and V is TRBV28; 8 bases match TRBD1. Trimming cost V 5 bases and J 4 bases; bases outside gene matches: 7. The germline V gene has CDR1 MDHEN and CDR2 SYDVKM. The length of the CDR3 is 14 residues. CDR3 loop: CASSPRTGIYEQYF. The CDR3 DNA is TGTGCCAGCAGTCCTAGGACAGGGATTTACGAGCAGTACTTC. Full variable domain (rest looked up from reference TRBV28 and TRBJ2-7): DVKVTQSSRYLVKRTGEKVFLECVQDMDHENMFWYRQDPGLGLRLIYFSYDVKMKEKGDIPEGYSVSREKKERFSLILESASTNQTSMYLCASSPRTGIYEQYFGPGTRLTVT.

The CDR3 protein is CASSLSSQGGYGYTF. In DNA, the CDR3 is TGTGCCAGCAGCTTAAGTTCTCAGGGAGGGTATGGCTACACCTTC. The gene calls are TRBV11-2 and TRBJ1-2, with D tentatively TRBD1 (5 bases). CDR1 and CDR2 from the germline V gene are SGHAT and FQNNGV. V shed 2 bases and J shed 5 bases, with 15 bases lying between them. This CDR3 comprises 15 residues.

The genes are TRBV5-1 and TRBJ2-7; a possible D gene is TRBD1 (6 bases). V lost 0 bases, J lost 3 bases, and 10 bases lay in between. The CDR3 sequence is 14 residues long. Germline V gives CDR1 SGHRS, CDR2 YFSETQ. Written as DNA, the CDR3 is TGCGCCAGCAGCTTGGGGACAGTTGTCTACGAGCAGTACTTC. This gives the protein CASSLGTVVYEQYF.

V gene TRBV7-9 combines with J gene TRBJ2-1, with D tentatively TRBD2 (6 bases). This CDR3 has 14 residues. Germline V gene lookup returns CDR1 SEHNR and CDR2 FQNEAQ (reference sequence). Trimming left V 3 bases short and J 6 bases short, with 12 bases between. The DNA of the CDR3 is TGTGCCAGCAGCTTTCCCGGGGGACCCAATGAGCAGTTCTTC. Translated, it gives CASSFPGGPNEQFF. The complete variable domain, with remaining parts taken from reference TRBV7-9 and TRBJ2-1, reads DTGVSQNPRHKITKRGQNVTFRCDPISEHNRLYWYRQTLGQGPEFLTYFQNEAQLEKSRLLSDRFSAERPKGSFSTLEIQRTEQGDSAMYLCASSFPGGPNEQFFGPGTRLTVL.

The CDR3 loop reads CASSAAIRGAAYGYTF. DNA for the CDR3: TGTGCCAGCAGTGCGGCTATCAGGGGAGCGGCCTATGGCTACACCTTC. This rearrangement joins TRBV27 to TRBJ1-2; D possibly corresponds to TRBD1 (6 bases). Looked up from germline, CDR1 is MNHEY and CDR2 is SMNVEV (reference sequence). V dropped 5 bases and J dropped 4 bases, with 20 bases sitting between them. This CDR3 has 16 residues.

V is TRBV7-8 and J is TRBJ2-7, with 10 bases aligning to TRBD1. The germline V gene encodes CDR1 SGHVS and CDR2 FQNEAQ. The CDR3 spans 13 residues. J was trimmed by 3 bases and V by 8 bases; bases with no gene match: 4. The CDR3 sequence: CASDRDRGYEQYF. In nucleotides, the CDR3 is TGTGCCAGCGACCGGGACAGGGGCTACGAGCAGTACTTC.

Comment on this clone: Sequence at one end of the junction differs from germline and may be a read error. CDR3 sequence reads: CASSFTDREIGGYPF. The CDR3 DNA sequence: TGCGCCAGCAGCTTTACGGACAGGGAAATTGGTGGCTACCCCTTC. The chain recombines TRBV5-1 with TRBJ1-2; TRBD1 matches 8 bases. Germline CDR1 reads SGHRS; CDR2 reads YFSETQ. CDR3 length: 15 residues.